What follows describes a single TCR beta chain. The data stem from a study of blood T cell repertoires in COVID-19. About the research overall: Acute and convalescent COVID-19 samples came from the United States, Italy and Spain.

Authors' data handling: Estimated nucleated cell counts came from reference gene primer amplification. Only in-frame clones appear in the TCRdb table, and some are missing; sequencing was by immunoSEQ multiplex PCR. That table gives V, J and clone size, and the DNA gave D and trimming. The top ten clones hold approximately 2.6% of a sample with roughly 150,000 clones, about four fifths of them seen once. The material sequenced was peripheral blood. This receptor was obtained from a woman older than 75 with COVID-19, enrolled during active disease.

The CDR3 bases are TGTGCCAGCAGCAATACCAGGGTAGATGAAAAACTGTTTTTT. It encodes CASSNTRVDEKLFF. The rearrangement uses TRBV21-1 and TRBJ1-4; TRBD1 is the table's D call, not checked against the DNA. TRBV21-1 is given as a pseudogene. This CDR3 has 14 residues.